The T cell receptor beta chain described here comes from a study of regulatory T cells in long-lasting Graves disease. This clonotype was counted ten times or more. From germline, CDR1 is SGHTA and CDR2 FQGNSA. Trimming took 4 bases from V and 4 from J, leaving 16 bases between them. CDR3 size: 15 residues. Investigators prepared the TCR beta libraries by applying iRepertoire HTBI primers and Arm-PCR of CDR3 regions. TCRdb re-analysed the multiplex PCR reads in MiXCR, keeping a single row per CDR3 protein. The data show some 500,000 distinct CDR3 sequences, with 16% seen just once and 20% to 25% held by the top ten. Indicated time point: newly diagnosed GD, antithyroid drugs for less than 3 months. PBMCs were the source of the RNA used for TCR sequencing. These data were likewise used in another study, on T cells in Graves' hyperthyroidism and ophthalmopathy.

The receptor was derived from a woman in her forties or fifties with Graves disease. The sequencing used peripheral blood mononuclear cells (PBMCs), collected at new diagnosis, from a patient treated with antithyroid drugs. The V call is TRBV7-2, the J call TRBJ1-2; D gene uncertain. Written as DNA, the CDR3 is TGTGCCAGCAGCTCCCTCGTGAGGGTAGGCTATGGCTACACCTTC. Encoded protein: CASSSLVRVGYGYTF.